These 23 T cell receptor beta chains originate from one sample sequenced in a study of shared clonotypes between healthy human individuals (dated by TCRdb to the early 2020s). Library creation used the immunoSEQ multiplex PCR assay. Not all clones reach the TCRdb copy of this immuneACCESS table, which keeps in-frame sequences only. Checked studies attribute under half of the gap to unresolved V genes and leave the rest unexplained. The sample profile shows about 2.2 million clones; just under 95% of them were found once. The ten most abundant clones make up over 1.5% of the sample. For the CD8 naive samples, CD45RO-negative cells were positively selected for CCR7, yielding a CD45RA+CCR7+ population from which TemRA cells were excluded. What was sequenced was naive CD8+ T cells from PBMCs. In the paper's terms, the cell subset or site label means: CD45RA+CCR7+. These receptors all stem from a man aged 18 to 30 in good health. Some clones in this sample may be carry-over from other donors' samples.

This sequence joins TRBV10-3 and TRBJ2-7, with TRBD2 matching over 8 bases. Unmatched junction bases numbered 7, after V lost 8 bases and J lost 1 base. In germline, CDR1 is ENHRY, CDR2 SYGVKD. The CDR3 runs 14 residues. The CDR3 DNA follows: TGTGCCATCGCGAGGGGGACTAGGTCCTACGAGCAGTACTTC. Its translation is CAIARGTRSYEQYF.

The J gene is TRBJ2-5, the V gene TRBV5-8; 9 positions agree with TRBD1. This CDR3 comprises 14 residues. Per the germline V gene, CDR1 is SGHTS and CDR2 is YDEGEE. V lost 4 bases, J lost 5 bases, and 6 bases stayed unmatched. The CDR3 sequence: CASSLGTGKETQYF. The CDR3, as DNA: TGTGCCAGCAGCCTGGGGACAGGGAAGGAGACCCAGTACTTC.

The chain links TRBV23-1 to TRBJ2-7, with D uncertain. Being an ORF, TRBV23-1 has a function that is uncertain. This CDR3 has 13 amino acids. The V and J ends lost 5 bases and 0 bases respectively, with 8 bases between them. The CDR3 coding sequence is TGCGCCAGCAGTTCGGGCAGCTCCTACGAGCAGTACTTC. Translation gives CASSSGSSYEQYF.

The genes are TRBV27 and TRBJ2-1; unclear D gene. CDR1 and CDR2 (germline): MNHEY, SMNVEV (reference sequence). Trimming took off 8 bases at V and 12 bases at J, with 14 bases between the two ends. This CDR3 has 11 amino acids. The CDR3 loop is CASYYLAVQFF. CDR3 sequence (DNA): TGTGCCAGCTACTACCTGGCGGTGCAGTTCTTC.

About this clone itself: The sample contains more than one DNA sequence encoding this CDR3. This sequence joins TRBV7-2 and TRBJ1-3, with D hard to call. The length of the CDR3 is 14 residues. Germline V gene sequence: CDR1 SGHTA, CDR2 FQGNSA. V was pared by 1 base and J by 0 bases, with 4 bases between. The CDR3 sequence is CASSLGSSGNTIYF. The CDR3 nucleotides are TGTGCCAGCAGCTTAGGCAGCTCTGGAAACACCATATATTTT.

The V gene is TRBV14, the J gene TRBJ2-1; no firm D call. The V gene lost 0 bases and the J gene lost 3 bases, with 9 bases spanning the gap. Per the germline V gene, CDR1 is SGHDN and CDR2 is FVKESK. The CDR3 covers 15 residues. The CDR3 DNA is TGTGCCAGCAGCCAAGATCAGTCTAACTACAATGAGCAGTTCTTC. This sequence encodes CASSQDQSNYNEQFF.

The chain couples TRBV9 to TRBJ2-1; TRBD2 matches 7 bases. Germline trimming cut 4 bases from V and 7 bases from J; bases unmatched to any gene: 5. Germline CDR1 and CDR2: SGDLS and YYNGEE. The CDR3 is 13 amino acids. The CDR3 loop is CASSKRLANEQFF. The CDR3 nucleotides are TGTGCCAGCAGCAAGCGACTAGCAAATGAGCAGTTCTTC.

The V gene is TRBV5-1, the J gene TRBJ2-1, with D possibly matching TRBD1 (6 bases). The length of the CDR3 is 16 residues. In germline, CDR1 is SGHRS, CDR2 YFSETQ. V was cut by 3 bases and J by 8 bases, with 21 bases left in between. This CDR3 reads CASSSSNYRVYDEQFF. The CDR3 DNA reads as TGCGCCAGCAGCTCGTCAAACTACAGGGTTTATGATGAGCAGTTCTTC.

V usage is TRBV19 and J usage is TRBJ1-2; the D gene is possibly TRBD1 (6 bases). The V and J ends lost 3 bases and 0 bases respectively, with 11 bases between them. This CDR3 has 15 residues. Germline V CDR1 and CDR2: LNHDA, SQIVND (reference sequence). The CDR3 DNA sequence: TGTGCCAGTAGTATCAAGGGGGTTACTAACTATGGCTACACCTTC. Protein sequence: CASSIKGVTNYGYTF.

This clone has a single count. The chain couples TRBV11-2 to TRBJ1-4; D unresolved. The CDR3 totals 18 residues. V was cut by 4 bases and J by 1 base, with 19 bases left in between. Germline V gene lookup returns CDR1 SGHAT and CDR2 FQNNGV. DNA of the CDR3: TGTGCCAGCAGCTCGAATCGTTGGCGGGGTAAAACTAATGAAAAACTGTTTTTT. Translated: CASSSNRWRGKTNEKLFF.

The chain carries TRBV2 and TRBJ2-2, with a tentative D call TRBD2 (5 bases). This CDR3 has 15 amino acids. The germline gives CDR1 SNHLY, CDR2 FYNNEI. Trimming left V 6 bases short and J 5 bases short, with 16 bases between. The CDR3 nucleotides read TGTGCCAGCAGGGAGTCGGAGGAGTGGACCGGGGAGCTGTTTTTT. Translating gives CASRESEEWTGELFF.

CDR3 nucleotides: TGTGCCAGCACCCCGCGGTGGGGGGTGAACACCGGGGAGCTGTTTTTT. Translated, it gives CASTPRWGVNTGELFF. V gene TRBV6-6 combines with J gene TRBJ2-2; TRBD2 is a possible D gene (6 bases). The V end lost 7 bases, the J end lost 1 base, and 16 bases lay between the germline ends. The V gene's germline CDR1 is MNHNY and CDR2 SVGAGI (reference sequence). The CDR3 covers 16 residues.

The chain carries TRBV5-1 and TRBJ1-1; D gene ambiguous. Germline V lookup: CDR1 SGHRS, CDR2 YFSETQ. V shed 0 bases and J shed 2 bases, with 14 bases lying between them. CDR3 length: 16 amino acids. In DNA form, the CDR3 reads TGCGCCAGCAGCTTGGCCTGGAACAGCCCAAACACTGAAGCTTTCTTT. It encodes CASSLAWNSPNTEAFF.

The chain links TRBV28 to TRBJ1-1; 12 positions agree with TRBD1. The germline V gene has CDR1 MDHEN and CDR2 SYDVKM. This CDR3 contains 16 residues. The junction had 8 bases not matched to a gene; V was cut back by 5 bases and J by 4 bases. This CDR3 is CASSPGTGGWGTEAFF. CDR3 coding DNA: TGTGCCAGCAGTCCAGGGACAGGGGGCTGGGGCACTGAAGCTTTCTTT.

This chain connects TRBV9 to TRBJ2-7; 11 bases are a match to TRBD2. J was trimmed by 3 bases and V by 3 bases; bases with no gene match: 5. CDR1 and CDR2 from the germline V gene are SGDLS and YYNGEE. This CDR3 region has 15 residues. The CDR3: CASSAPGTSGYEQYF. The CDR3 DNA is TGTGCCAGCAGCGCTCCCGGGACTAGCGGCTACGAGCAGTACTTC.

This clone was detected once. The CDR3 coding sequence is TGTGCCAGCAGGCCAACGGAGGGGCCCGTACGGGATGAGCAGTTCTTC. Translation gives CASRPTEGPVRDEQFF. The chain combines TRBV27 with TRBJ2-1; TRBD2 is a possible D gene (6 bases). Looked up from germline, CDR1 is MNHEY and CDR2 is SMNVEV (reference sequence). V was shortened by 6 bases and J by 8 bases, with 23 bases between the two germline ends. The CDR3 spans 16 residues.

The chain links TRBV27 to TRBJ2-7; TRBD1 matches 10 bases. After removal of 2 bases from V and 1 base from J, the junction contained 8 bases not matched to a gene. Germline V gene lookup returns CDR1 MNHEY and CDR2 SMNVEV (reference sequence). The CDR3 length is 17 residues. DNA of the CDR3: TGTGCCAGCAGTTTACCCCCCGGGACAGGGGCTTCCTACGAGCAGTACTTC. Its protein is CASSLPPGTGASYEQYF.

The chain employs TRBV7-3 and TRBJ2-5, with 10 bases fitting TRBD2. V was pared by 4 bases and J by 5 bases, with 4 bases of the junction left unmatched. The germline V gene has CDR1 SGHTA and CDR2 FQGTGA. The CDR3 totals 14 residues. CDR3 protein: CASSYLAGVETQYF. The DNA for the CDR3 is TGTGCCAGCAGCTACCTAGCGGGAGTTGAGACCCAGTACTTC.

A single count supports this clone. The chain carries TRBV7-2 and TRBJ2-4; the D gene is possibly TRBD2 (6 bases). Trimming pared 3 bases from V and 7 bases from J, leaving 16 bases between. Germline CDR1 is SGHTA and CDR2 is FQGNSA. The CDR3 contains 15 residues. The DNA for the CDR3 is TGTGCCAGCAGCTTTTACGGGGGTGGAATGAACATTCAGTACTTC. Translation: CASSFYGGGMNIQYF.

This chain connects TRBV27 to TRBJ1-2; the D is unclear. Per the germline V gene, CDR1 is MNHEY and CDR2 is SMNVEV (reference sequence). This CDR3 is 15 amino acids long. Trimming shortened V by 2 bases and J by 4 bases, and 14 bases separated the two germline ends. This chain's CDR3 is CASSLSPGDGYGYTF. The CDR3 region has the DNA TGTGCCAGCAGTTTAAGTCCCGGGGATGGCTATGGCTACACCTTC.

The rearrangement joins TRBV2 to TRBJ1-2; D is ambiguous. This CDR3 has 11 residues. V was pared by 0 bases and J by 7 bases, with 3 bases between. CDR1 and CDR2 (germline): SNHLY, FYNNEI. Written as DNA, the CDR3 is TGTGCCAGCAGTGAAGCCCGTGGCTACACCTTC. Its translation is CASSEARGYTF.

The chain links TRBV27 to TRBJ2-3; no clear D gene. The CDR3 is made up of 16 amino acids. Trimming removed 4 bases from V and 0 bases from J, with 14 bases in between. In germline, CDR1 is MNHEY, CDR2 SMNVEV (reference sequence). CDR3 nucleotides: TGTGCCAGCAGTTCGCAAGTAAGCGCAAGCACAGATACGCAGTATTTT. Encoded protein: CASSSQVSASTDTQYF.

This chain joins TRBV2 and TRBJ2-7; 8 nucleotides agree with TRBD1. V lost 2 bases, J lost 7 bases, and 10 bases stayed unmatched. The germline V gene encodes CDR1 SNHLY and CDR2 FYNNEI. The CDR3 runs to 15 residues. CDR3 sequence reads: CASSEQQGASREQYF. In nucleotides, the CDR3 is TGTGCCAGCAGTGAACAGCAGGGGGCCTCGAGGGAGCAGTACTTC. Drawing the rest from reference TRBV2 and TRBJ2-7, the complete variable domain is EPEVTQTPSHQVTQMGQEVILRCVPISNHLYFYWYRQILGQKVEFLVSFYNNEISEKSEIFDDQFSVERPDGSNFTLKIRSTKLEDSAMYFCASSEQQGASREQYFGPGTRLTVT.